This T cell receptor (beta chain) originates from a study of metastatic and nonmetastatic thyroid tumors. Study-wide context: Where malignant and benign thyroid patients were concerned, repertoires were compared across blood and tumor or nodule tissue. Findings and caveats of the study: Within blood and tumor, benign nodules reportedly had significantly lower TCR beta diversity than malignant thyroid tumors did.

Details on this clone: Its cognate antigen is unknown. A much larger clone is a single base away; this may be a read error. The same CDR3 can be traced to other DNA sequences in this sample.

In the original processing: A classifier of distant metastasis in papillary thyroid cancer was built from CDR3 differences (across clinicopathological groups). TCRdb reassembled clones from the PCR reads with MiXCR. The V and J calls here are based on TCRdb, not the publication. The sample lists about 17,000 clones, just under 30% seen once, with approximately 25% in the top ten. Thyroid surgery took place with no prior treatment in any patient. Germline V gene lookup returns CDR1 LNHNV and CDR2 YYDKDF (reference sequence). The CDR3 contains 21 residues. This receptor was identified in a male donor with papillary thyroid cancer or a benign thyroid nodule (not recorded which). Some clones in this sample may be carry-over from other donors' samples. The V and J genes are TRBV15 and TRBJ2-2, with D tentatively TRBD1 or TRBD2 (5 bases each). The sample comprised tumor tissue. In DNA form, the CDR3 reads TGTGCCACCAGCAGAGAAAGAACCTCCGGGACGACCGCTTCAAACACCGGGGAGTTGTTTTTT. Its translation is CATSRERTSGTTASNTGELFF.